The source of this T cell receptor (beta chain) is a study of T cell repertoires in cytomegalovirus infection (dated by TCRdb to between 2018 and 2021). Turning to the overall study: The HLA type of each donor mattered for the analysis, because public TCR beta signatures pointed to carriage of CMV infection along with the matching HLA type.

This clonotype was detected many times. The specificity of this receptor is unknown. Per-base qualities were not stored, and no clone one base away is much larger. Taken from the germline V gene (reference sequence), the CDR1 and CDR2 loops are DFQATT and SNEGSKA. Spanning cysteine to phenylalanine, the CDR3 consists of 12 amino acids. CDR3 DNA only is kept here, 36 bases in frame from base 1. V is shortened by 6 bases, J by 5 bases, and the region joining them spans 10 bases. The reads were generated on an Illumina HiSeq 1500. The public reads were reanalyzed by TCRdb: fastp trimming at Q25, MiXCR alignment, in-frame beta chains only. Every CDR3 protein is listed once, alongside the most common genes and DNA of its rows. The sample profile shows some 220,000 distinct CDR3 sequences; approximately 13% of them were found once. The top ten clonotypes cover 1.5% to 2% of the sample. Study-level results and caveats: The ex vivo response was dominated by HLA-C-restricted CMV-specific TCR beta clonotypes, and the single most frequent clonotype in two of eight donors was supplied by these HLA-C-restricted clonotypes. Carriers of CMV infection plus the relevant HLA type were discriminated by the cumulative frequency of public TCR beta family members in the study cohort and in an independent roughly 320-donor cohort.

Sequenced: PBMCs. The receptor was derived from a human donor in good health (CMV status not recorded). Some clones in this sample may be carry-over from other donors' samples. Recombination connected TRBV20-1 to TRBJ1-4; perhaps TRBD1 is the D gene, with 6 bases matching. In nucleotide form, the sequence is TGCAGTGCCGCACAGGGAAATGAAAAACTGTTTTTT. The resulting protein is CSAAQGNEKLFF.